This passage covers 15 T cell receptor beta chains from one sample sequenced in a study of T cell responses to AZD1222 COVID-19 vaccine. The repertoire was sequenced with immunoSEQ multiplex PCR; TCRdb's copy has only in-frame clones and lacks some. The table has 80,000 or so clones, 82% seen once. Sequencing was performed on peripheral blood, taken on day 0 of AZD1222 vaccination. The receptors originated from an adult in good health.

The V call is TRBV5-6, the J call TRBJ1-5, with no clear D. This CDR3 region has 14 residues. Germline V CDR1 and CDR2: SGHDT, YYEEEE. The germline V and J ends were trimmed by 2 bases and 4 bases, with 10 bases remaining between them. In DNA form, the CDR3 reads TGTGCCAGCAGCTTTGGCAGGAGAAATCAGCCCCAGCATTTT. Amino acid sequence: CASSFGRRNQPQHF. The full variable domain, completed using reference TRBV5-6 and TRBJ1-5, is DAGVTQSPTHLIKTRGQQVTLRCSPKSGHDTVSWYQQALGQGPQFIFQYYEEEERQRGNFPDRFSGHQFPNYSSELNVNALLLGDSALYLCASSFGRRNQPQHFGDGTRLSIL.

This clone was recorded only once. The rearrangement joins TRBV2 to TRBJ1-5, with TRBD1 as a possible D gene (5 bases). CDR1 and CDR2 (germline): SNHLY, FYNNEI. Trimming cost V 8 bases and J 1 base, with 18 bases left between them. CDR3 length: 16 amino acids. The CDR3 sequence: CASRAASGGSNQPQHF. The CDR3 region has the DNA TGTGCCAGCCGAGCTGCGAGCGGGGGAAGCAATCAGCCCCAGCATTTT. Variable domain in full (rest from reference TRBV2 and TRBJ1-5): EPEVTQTPSHQVTQMGQEVILRCVPISNHLYFYWYRQILGQKVEFLVSFYNNEISEKSEIFDDQFSVERPDGSNFTLKIRSTKLEDSAMYFCASRAASGGSNQPQHFGDGTRLSIL.

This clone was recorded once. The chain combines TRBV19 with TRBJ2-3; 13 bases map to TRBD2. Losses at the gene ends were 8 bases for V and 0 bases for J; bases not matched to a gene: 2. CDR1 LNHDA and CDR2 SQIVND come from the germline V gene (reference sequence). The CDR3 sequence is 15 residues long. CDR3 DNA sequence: TGTGCCAGTGGACTAGCGGGGGAGAGCACAGATACGCAGTATTTT. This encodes CASGLAGESTDTQYF.

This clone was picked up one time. This CDR3 is CASSQGGQGGTDTQYF. Written as DNA, the CDR3 is TGTGCCAGCAGCCAGGGGGGACAGGGGGGCACAGATACGCAGTATTTT. This chain uses TRBV9 with TRBJ2-3; 11 bases are shared with TRBD1. Per germline, CDR1 SGDLS and CDR2 YYNGEE. The CDR3 sequence is 16 residues long. Unmatched junction bases numbered 5, after V lost 4 bases and J lost 1 base.

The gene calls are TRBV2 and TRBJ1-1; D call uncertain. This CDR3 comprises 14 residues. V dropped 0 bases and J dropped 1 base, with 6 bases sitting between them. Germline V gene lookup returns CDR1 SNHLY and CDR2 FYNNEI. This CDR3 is CASSEASANTEAFF. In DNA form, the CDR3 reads TGTGCCAGCAGTGAAGCTTCAGCGAACACTGAAGCTTTCTTT.

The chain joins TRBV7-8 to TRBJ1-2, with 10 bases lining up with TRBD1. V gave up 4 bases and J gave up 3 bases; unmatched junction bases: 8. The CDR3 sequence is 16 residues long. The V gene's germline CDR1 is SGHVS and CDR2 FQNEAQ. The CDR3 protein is CASSSPLTGGHYGYTF. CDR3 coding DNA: TGTGCCAGCAGCTCCCCCCTGACAGGGGGCCACTATGGCTACACCTTC.

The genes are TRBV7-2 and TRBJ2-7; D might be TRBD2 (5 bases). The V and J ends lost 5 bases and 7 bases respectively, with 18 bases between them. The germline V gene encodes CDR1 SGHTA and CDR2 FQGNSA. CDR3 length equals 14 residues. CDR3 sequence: CASSLTGIPREQYF. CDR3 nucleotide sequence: TGTGCCAGCAGCCTAACCGGGATACCTCGGGAGCAGTACTTC.

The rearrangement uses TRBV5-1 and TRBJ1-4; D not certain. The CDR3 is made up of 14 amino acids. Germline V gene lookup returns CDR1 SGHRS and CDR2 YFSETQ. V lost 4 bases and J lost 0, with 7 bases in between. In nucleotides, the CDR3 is TGCGCCAGCAGCCCCGCACCAACTAATGAAAAACTGTTTTTT. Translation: CASSPAPTNEKLFF.

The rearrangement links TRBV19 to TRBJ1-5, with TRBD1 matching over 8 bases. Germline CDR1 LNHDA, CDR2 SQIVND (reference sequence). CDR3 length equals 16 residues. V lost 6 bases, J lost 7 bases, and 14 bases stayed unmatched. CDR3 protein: CASSPGAGGREQPQHF. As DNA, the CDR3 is TGTGCCAGTAGCCCGGGGGCAGGGGGCAGGGAACAGCCCCAGCATTTT.

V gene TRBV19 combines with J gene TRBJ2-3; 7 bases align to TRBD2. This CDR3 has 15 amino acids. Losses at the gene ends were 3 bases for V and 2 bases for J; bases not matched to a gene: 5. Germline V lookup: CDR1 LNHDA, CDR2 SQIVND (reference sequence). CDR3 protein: CASSMGGADTDTQYF. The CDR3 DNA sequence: TGTGCCAGTAGTATGGGAGGGGCCGACACAGATACGCAGTATTTT. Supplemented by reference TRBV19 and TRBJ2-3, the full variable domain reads DGGITQSPKYLFRKEGQNVTLSCEQNLNHDAMYWYRQDPGQGLRLIYYSQIVNDFQKGDIAEGYSVSREKKESFPLTVTSAQKNPTAFYLCASSMGGADTDTQYFGPGTRLTVL.

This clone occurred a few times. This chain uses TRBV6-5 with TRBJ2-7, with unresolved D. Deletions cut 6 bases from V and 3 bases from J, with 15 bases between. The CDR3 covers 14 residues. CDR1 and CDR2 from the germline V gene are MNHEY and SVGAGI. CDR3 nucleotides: TGTGCCAGCAGATCGTCCAAAACCAACTACGAGCAGTACTTC. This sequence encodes CASRSSKTNYEQYF.

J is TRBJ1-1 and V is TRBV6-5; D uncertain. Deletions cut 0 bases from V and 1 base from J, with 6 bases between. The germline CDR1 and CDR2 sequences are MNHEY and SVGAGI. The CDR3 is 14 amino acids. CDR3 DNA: TGTGCCAGCAGTTACTCGTGGGCGAACACTGAAGCTTTCTTT. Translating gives CASSYSWANTEAFF.

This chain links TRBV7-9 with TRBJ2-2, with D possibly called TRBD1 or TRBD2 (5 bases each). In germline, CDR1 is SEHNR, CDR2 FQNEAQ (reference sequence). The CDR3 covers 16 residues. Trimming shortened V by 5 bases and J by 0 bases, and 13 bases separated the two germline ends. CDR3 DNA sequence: TGTGCCAGCAGCGCACAAGGGACCGCGAACACCGGGGAGCTGTTTTTT. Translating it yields CASSAQGTANTGELFF. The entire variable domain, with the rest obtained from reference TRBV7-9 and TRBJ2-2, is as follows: DTGVSQNPRHKITKRGQNVTFRCDPISEHNRLYWYRQTLGQGPEFLTYFQNEAQLEKSRLLSDRFSAERPKGSFSTLEIQRTEQGDSAMYLCASSAQGTANTGELFFGEGSRLTVL.

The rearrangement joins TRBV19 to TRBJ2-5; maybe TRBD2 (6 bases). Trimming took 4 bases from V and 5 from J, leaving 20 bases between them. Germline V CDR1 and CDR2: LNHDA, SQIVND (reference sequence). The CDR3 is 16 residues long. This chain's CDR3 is CASSTNYGTGVETQYF. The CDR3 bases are TGTGCCAGTAGTACCAACTACGGGACGGGAGTGGAGACCCAGTACTTC.

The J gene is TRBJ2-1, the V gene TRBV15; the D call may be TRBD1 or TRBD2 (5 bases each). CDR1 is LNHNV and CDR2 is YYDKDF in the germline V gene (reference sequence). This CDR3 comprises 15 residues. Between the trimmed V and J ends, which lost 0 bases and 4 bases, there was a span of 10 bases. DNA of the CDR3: TGTGCCACCAGCAGAGAGGGACGGGGTTACAATGAGCAGTTCTTC. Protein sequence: CATSREGRGYNEQFF.